The 11 T cell receptor beta chains below come from one sample, sequenced in a study of early T cells in non-severe SARS-CoV-2 infection. In TCRdb, the 5' RACE reads were re-called with MiXCR into one record per CDR3 protein. The table lists about 50,000 distinct CDR3 sequences, 9.4% of them singletons. Here the sequenced sample was whole blood, taken at baseline. The receptors come from an adult who was a healthcare worker with PCR-confirmed SARS-CoV-2 infection or an uninfected control (not recorded which).

The chain joins TRBV29-1 to TRBJ1-1; 7 bases fit TRBD1. The germline gives CDR1 SQVTM, CDR2 ANQGSEA. The V segment lost 7 bases and the J segment 2 bases; nucleotides outside the gene matches: 7. The CDR3 contains 13 residues. CDR3 nucleotides: TGCAGCGGTAGGACAGGACGAAACACTGAAGCTTTCTTT. Translation: CSGRTGRNTEAFF.

This clonotype has only a few counts. The gene calls are TRBV5-1 and TRBJ2-1; 7 bases map to TRBD1. This CDR3 has 15 residues. Germline CDR1 SGHRS, CDR2 YFSETQ. J gave up 5 bases and V 3 bases, and 8 bases lay outside the gene matches. In DNA, the CDR3 is TGCGCCAGCAGCTCTACAGGGGCTGCAGACAATGAGCAGTTCTTC. This translates into CASSSTGAADNEQFF.

This clonotype was seen a handful of times. The chain has TRBV5-1 and TRBJ1-4; D is possibly TRBD1 (5 bases). V was clipped by 5 bases and J by 0 bases, with 17 bases between them. This CDR3 spans 17 amino acids. The germline gives CDR1 SGHRS, CDR2 YFSETQ. The chain's CDR3 is CASRWGTVLATNEKLFF. The DNA of the CDR3 is TGCGCCAGCAGATGGGGCACGGTATTGGCAACTAATGAAAAACTGTTTTTT.

This clonotype was picked up a small number of times. The chain employs TRBV29-1 and TRBJ2-1, with D unresolved. Trimming stripped 4 bases from V and 7 bases from J, with 14 bases between. CDR3 size: 13 residues. Germline assignment: CDR1 SQVTM and CDR2 ANQGSEA. DNA of the CDR3: TGCAGCGTTGCAGGTAGGACCGAGAATGAGCAGTTCTTC. This gives the protein CSVAGRTENEQFF.

This clonotype has only a few counts. The chain carries TRBV2 and TRBJ2-7, with D maybe TRBD2 (6 bases). Germline CDR1 reads SNHLY; CDR2 reads FYNNEI. This CDR3 region has 11 residues. V dropped 8 bases and J dropped 3 bases, with 8 bases sitting between them. As DNA, the CDR3 is TGTGCCAGCGGAGGGCGCTACGAGCAGTACTTC. Protein product: CASGGRYEQYF.

The V call is TRBV29-1, the J call TRBJ2-3, with D possibly matching TRBD2 (5 bases). Germline CDR1 is SQVTM and CDR2 is ANQGSEA. Between the trimmed V and J ends, which lost 8 bases and 7 bases, there was a span of 22 bases. The CDR3 has 14 amino acids. Here the CDR3 reads CSIDGHSAGNTQYF. CDR3 coding DNA: TGCAGCATCGACGGCCATAGCGCAGGAAATACGCAGTATTTT.

There are many counts of this clonotype. The gene calls are TRBV19 and TRBJ2-1; D unclear. Between the trimmed V and J ends, which lost 5 bases and 0 bases, there was a span of 11 bases. Germline assignment: CDR1 LNHDA and CDR2 SQIVND (reference sequence). The CDR3 sequence is 15 residues long. This CDR3 reads CASSLQRSSYNEQFF. DNA of the CDR3: TGTGCCAGTAGTTTACAGCGTAGCTCCTACAATGAGCAGTTCTTC.

The V call is TRBV20-1, the J call TRBJ1-2; 9 nucleotides align to TRBD1. The CDR3 extends over 14 amino acids. V dropped 4 bases and J dropped 4; count of bases not matched to a gene: 7. In germline, CDR1 is DFQATT, CDR2 SNEGSKA (reference sequence). The CDR3 protein is CSANRQGGSYGYTF. For the CDR3, the DNA is TGCAGTGCTAATCGACAGGGGGGCAGCTATGGCTACACCTTC.

Many counts were recorded for this clonotype. The chain employs TRBV27 and TRBJ2-7; D call uncertain. The CDR3 length is 15 residues. V was trimmed by 0 bases and J by 0 bases, leaving 9 bases between them. CDR1 and CDR2 from the germline V gene are MNHEY and SMNVEV (reference sequence). The CDR3 sequence: CASSLSRPSSYEQYF. DNA for the CDR3: TGTGCCAGCAGTTTATCCCGGCCGAGCTCCTACGAGCAGTACTTC.

V is TRBV6-1 and J is TRBJ1-2; D is perhaps TRBD1 (6 bases). V lost 2 bases to trimming and J lost 4 bases, with 14 bases between them. This CDR3 is built from 15 residues. CDR1 is MNHNS and CDR2 is SASEGT in the germline V gene. The CDR3 is CASSEFTGPFYGYTF. The CDR3 region has the DNA TGTGCCAGCAGTGAATTTACAGGGCCTTTCTATGGCTACACCTTC.

This clonotype was picked up many times. J is TRBJ2-1 and V is TRBV5-1; D is perhaps TRBD2 (6 bases). V dropped 4 bases and J dropped 0 bases, with 11 bases sitting between them. The germline V gene has CDR1 SGHRS and CDR2 YFSETQ. The CDR3 runs 15 residues. CDR3 DNA: TGCGCCAGCAGCGTTAGCGGTAGCTCCTACAATGAGCAGTTCTTC. It encodes CASSVSGSSYNEQFF.